The rows below give T cell receptor beta chains drawn from one sample of a study of T cell changes during pregnancy in multiple sclerosis. Produced via immunoSEQ multiplex PCR; TCRdb's table is partial and in-frame only. The profile shows around 100,000 clones, approximately 90% of them singletons. The specimen was peripheral blood, collected after pregnancy. The receptors come from a female donor with multiple sclerosis, enrolled in a pregnancy study. The CDR3 runs from the conserved cysteine through the conserved F or W. D genes are given only for firm matches. The size field is filled for only some rows; it gives once, few, many or a size class.

>TRBJ1-2|-|TRBV11-2|TRBD1
TGTGCCAGCAGCCCTACAGGGGACTATGGCTACACCTTC
CASSPTGDYGYTF
>TRBJ1-2|few|TRBV5-1|-
TGCGCCAGCAGCGCGGGGGAACGCGGCTACACCTTC
CASSAGERGYTF
>TRBJ1-5|-|TRBV5-6|-
TGTGCCAGCAGCTTGTGGAGGGCTAGCAATCAGCCCCAGCATTTT
CASSLWRASNQPQHF
>TRBJ1-6|-|TRBV27|-
TGTGCCAGCAGTTTAAGGGGTTATAATTCACCCCTCCACTTT
CASSLRGYNSPLHF
>TRBJ2-1|-|TRBV7-6|-
TGTGCCAGCAGCTTAGCGTGGGGCAGGAATGAGCAGTTCTTC
CASSLAWGRNEQFF
>TRBJ1-5|-|TRBV2|-
TGTGCCAGCAGTGACAGGGAGGCTCCGGAGCCCCAGCATTTT
CASSDREAPEPQHF
>TRBJ2-7|-|TRBV4-1|-
TGCGCCAGCAGCCAAGAGCGGGACTCCTACGAGCAGTACTTC
CASSQERDSYEQYF
>TRBJ1-2|-|TRBV7-9|-
TGTGCCAGCAGCTTAGTCACAGATCCCTATGGCTACACCTTC
CASSLVTDPYGYTF
>TRBJ1-6|few|TRBV19|-
TGTGCCAGTAGTCGCCAGGTGGTAGAAAATTCACCCCTCCACTTT
CASSRQVVENSPLHF
>TRBJ2-5|-|TRBV5-6|TRBD1
TGTGCCAGCAGCTTGGCGGGACAGGGTATCGAGACCCAGTACTTC
CASSLAGQGIETQYF
>TRBJ2-1|-|TRBV5-1|-
TGCGCCAGCAGCCAATACCGGGACCGGGGGGCCAATGAGCAGTTCTTC
CASSQYRDRGANEQFF
>TRBJ1-4|-|TRBV13|TRBD1
TGTGCCAGCGGGACAGATGTTAATGAAAAACTGTTTTTT
CASGTDVNEKLFF
>TRBJ2-7|-|TRBV28|TRBD1
TGTGCCAGCAGTTCACCCCGGGACAGGCCGGTGGTGCAGTACTTC
CASSSPRDRPVVQYF
>TRBJ2-7|-|TRBV7-8|-
TGTGCCAGCAGCTTAGCTTGGGGGGGCACCTCCTACGAGCAGTACTTC
CASSLAWGGTSYEQYF
>TRBJ2-3|-|TRBV9|-
TGTGCCAGCAGCGCACCGGAGGGCACAGATACGCAGTATTTT
CASSAPEGTDTQYF
>TRBJ1-5|few|TRBV2|-
TGTGCCAGCAGTGCCGGAGTTCCGCCCCAGCATTTT
CASSAGVPPQHF
>TRBJ1-5|-|TRBV6-5|-
TGTGCCAGCAGAGAACGGGGGAATCAGCCCCAGCATTTT
CASRERGNQPQHF
>TRBJ2-3|once|TRBV5-4|-
TGTGCCAGCAGCAACAGACAGTCTAGGCCGGCGGATACGCAGTATTTT
CASSNRQSRPADTQYF
>TRBJ1-5|-|TRBV15|-
TGTGCCACAAGCTCGGGGGGTTCTGGCAATCAGCCCCAGCATTTT
CATSSGGSGNQPQHF
>TRBJ2-7|-|TRBV7-8|-
TGTGCCAGCAGCCCCCTACGGGGGTGGGATTCCTACGAGCAGTACTTC
CASSPLRGWDSYEQYF
>TRBJ1-5|-|TRBV6-1|-
TGTGCCAGCAGTTCCGACAGCCACAATCAGCCCCAGCATTTT
CASSSDSHNQPQHF
>TRBJ2-1|-|TRBV12-5|TRBD2
TGTGCTAGTGGTTTGGTCCTGGGTAGGACTAGCGGGGACCTCTACAATGAGCAGTTCTTC
CASGLVLGRTSGDLYNEQFF
>TRBJ1-2|-|TRBV19|TRBD1
TGTGCCAGTAGTATAGATACCGGGACAGGGAGCATTGGCGCCAATGGCTACACCTTC
CASSIDTGTGSIGANGYTF
>TRBJ2-2|-|TRBV16|TRBD1
TGTGCCAGCAGCCAATTTGGGACAGGGGCCTTCACCGGGGAGCTGTTTTTT
CASSQFGTGAFTGELFF
>TRBJ2-2|-|TRBV7-2|TRBD2
TGTGCCAGCAGCTTAGCGCACGGGGGGGGGCCCACCGGGGAGCTGTTTTTT
CASSLAHGGGPTGELFF
>TRBJ2-3|once|TRBV25-1|-
TGTGCCAGCAGTGAGGGAGGTACGCAGTATTTT
CASSEGGTQYF
>TRBJ1-2|-|TRBV4-1|TRBD1
TGCGCCAGCAGCCCCTGGGACAGGGGGGCGAGAGGCTACACCTTC
CASSPWDRGARGYTF
>TRBJ2-7|-|TRBV6-1|-
TGTGCCAGCAGTGAAGCACAGGGTTCTTCCTACGAGCAGTACTTC
CASSEAQGSSYEQYF
>TRBJ1-1|few|TRBV5-1|TRBD1
TGCGCCAGCAGCACAGGACAGGGGGGGGGTGAAGCTTTCTTT
CASSTGQGGGEAFF
>TRBJ1-2|few|TRBV2|-
TGTGCCAGCACCCAGACGGGGGGTGGCTACACCTTC
CASTQTGGGYTF
>TRBJ1-5|-|TRBV5-6|TRBD1
TGTGCCAGCAGTTTTCAGGGGGCGCGGCATCAGCCCCAGCATTTT
CASSFQGARHQPQHF
>TRBJ2-2|-|TRBV5-4|TRBD1
TGTGCCAGCAACTATGGACAGGGAGACACCGGGGAGCTGTTTTTT
CASNYGQGDTGELFF
>TRBJ2-3|-|TRBV2|-
TGTGCCAGCAAGCCGGGATTCGGCACAGATACGCAGTATTTT
CASKPGFGTDTQYF
>TRBJ2-1|-|TRBV7-8|TRBD2
TGTGCCAGCAGCTTAATGACTAGCGGGGCCTACAATGAGCAGTTCTTC
CASSLMTSGAYNEQFF
>TRBJ2-1|-|TRBV7-2|-
TGTGCCAGCAGCTTAGTGTCAGGGCCCGAATACAATGAGCAGTTCTTC
CASSLVSGPEYNEQFF
>TRBJ2-7|-|TRBV5-5|-
TGTGCCAGCAGCTTTGACAGATCCTACGAGCAGTACTTC
CASSFDRSYEQYF
>TRBJ2-5|once|TRBV5-1|-
TGCGCCAGCAGCTTGGAGGTTTGGGCAGGGAATCAAGAGACCCAGTACTTC
CASSLEVWAGNQETQYF